The 16 T cell receptor beta chains presented below share a single source sample, sequenced in a study of blood T cell repertoires in COVID-19. TCRdb's table, derived via immunoSEQ multiplex PCR, lists solely in-frame clones and lacks some. The table has 200,000 to 250,000 clones, approximately 85% seen once. Sequences were obtained from PBMCs or T cells enriched from blood (not recorded which). These TCRs come from a woman aged 45-65 years with acute COVID-19.

V is TRBV6-6 and J is TRBJ1-4; 11 bases are shared with TRBD1. The CDR3 spans 13 residues. CDR1 is MNHNY, CDR2 SVGAGI, per germline (reference sequence). Here the CDR3 DNA reads TGTGCAACGGAGGGACAGGGGGACGAAAAACTGTTTTTT. Amino acid sequence: CATEGQGDEKLFF.

The chain recombines TRBV5-4 with TRBJ2-7; the D is unclear. Per the germline V gene, CDR1 is SGHNT and CDR2 is YYREEE (reference sequence). V was clipped by 1 base and J by 6 bases, with 8 bases between them. The CDR3 loop spans 12 amino acids. CDR3 loop: CASSLSLGEQYF. The CDR3 DNA follows: TGTGCCAGCAGCTTGAGCCTCGGCGAGCAGTACTTC.

The chain is built from TRBV7-3 and TRBJ1-1; no definite D call. This CDR3 is built from 14 residues. The germline V gene has CDR1 SGHTA and CDR2 FQGTGA. Trimming stripped 1 base from V and 0 bases from J, with 6 bases between. The CDR3 coding sequence is TGTGCCAGCAGCTTAAACAGCATGAACACTGAAGCTTTCTTT. The encoded protein is CASSLNSMNTEAFF.

CDR3 protein: CASSQLTGSYEQYF. The CDR3, as DNA: TGCGCCAGCAGCCAGTTAACAGGATCCTACGAGCAGTACTTC. The chain combines TRBV4-3 with TRBJ2-7; TRBD1 might be the D (5 bases). This CDR3 is built from 14 residues. The germline gives CDR1 LGHNA, CDR2 YSLEER. Trimming took off 3 bases at V and 1 base at J, with 10 bases between the two ends.

This chain's CDR3 is CASRDRGGVSEQFF. The CDR3 nucleotides are TGTGCCAGCAGGGACAGGGGAGGAGTGAGTGAGCAGTTCTTC. The chain has TRBV6-5 and TRBJ2-1, with 9 bases matching TRBD1. The germline V gene encodes CDR1 MNHEY and CDR2 SVGAGI. V lost 6 bases and J lost 9; bases outside the gene matches: 9. This CDR3 region has 14 residues.

The chain carries TRBV19 and TRBJ1-1, with D perhaps matching TRBD1 (5 bases). Germline lookup yields CDR1 LNHDA and CDR2 SQIVND (reference sequence). The CDR3 has 11 residues. The V end was cut by 7 bases, the J end by 8 bases, with 11 bases between. The DNA of the CDR3 is TGTGCCAGTATGCGGGGGAGCGAAGCTTTCTTT. Residues: CASMRGSEAFF.

The count of this clone is one. The V call is TRBV2, the J call TRBJ2-1; TRBD2 aligns across 8 bases. V lost 7 bases, J lost 9 bases, and 8 bases stayed unmatched. The length of the CDR3 is 13 residues. Germline assignment: CDR1 SNHLY and CDR2 FYNNEI. CDR3: CASNVGGGLEQFF. In nucleotides, the CDR3 is TGTGCCAGCAACGTCGGGGGGGGCCTTGAGCAGTTCTTC.

The rearrangement uses TRBV28 and TRBJ2-7; 7 bases fit TRBD1. CDR3 size: 16 residues. After removal of 5 bases from V and 0 bases from J, the junction contained 10 bases not matched to a gene. From germline, CDR1 is MDHEN and CDR2 SYDVKM. As DNA, the CDR3 is TGTGCCAGCAGTCATCAAATACAGGGGACCTCCTACGAGCAGTACTTC. This sequence encodes CASSHQIQGTSYEQYF.

J is TRBJ1-2 and V is TRBV7-9; TRBD1 might be the D (5 bases). CDR1 is SEHNR and CDR2 is FQNEAQ in the germline V gene (reference sequence). CDR3 size: 16 residues. V lost 1 base and J lost 0, with 12 bases in between. In DNA, the CDR3 is TGTGCCAGCAGCTTAGATTGGGGGGTTTCTAACTATGGCTACACCTTC. Amino acids: CASSLDWGVSNYGYTF.

This CDR3 reads CASRRGGSQETQYF. The CDR3 coding sequence is TGTGCCAGCAGGCGCGGGGGGTCGCAAGAGACCCAGTACTTC. This sequence joins TRBV2 and TRBJ2-5; 8 bases are a match to TRBD2. The germline V gene encodes CDR1 SNHLY and CDR2 FYNNEI. The CDR3 is made up of 14 amino acids. Trimming removed 6 bases from V and 2 bases from J; junction bases left unmatched: 5.

The table lists this clone with a count of one. This rearrangement joins TRBV9 to TRBJ1-1, with 7 positions matching TRBD1. CDR3 length equals 15 residues. The ends lost 4 bases at V and 4 bases at J; junction bases unmatched: 10. Germline V gene sequence: CDR1 SGDLS, CDR2 YYNGEE. The chain's CDR3 is CASSSLRGKGTEAFF. The CDR3 DNA follows: TGTGCCAGCAGCAGCCTCAGGGGGAAAGGCACTGAAGCTTTCTTT. The full variable domain, rest sourced from reference TRBV9 and TRBJ1-1, is DSGVTQTPKHLITATGQRVTLRCSPRSGDLSVYWYQQSLDQGLQFLIQYYNGEERAKGNILERFSAQQFPDLHSELNLSSLELGDSALYFCASSSLRGKGTEAFFGQGTRLTVV.

This chain joins TRBV18 and TRBJ2-7; tentative D call: TRBD1 (6 bases). The V end was cut by 3 bases, the J end by 2 bases, with 11 bases between. Germline V gene sequence: CDR1 KGHSH, CDR2 LQKENI. The CDR3 loop spans 14 amino acids. For the CDR3, the DNA is TGTGCCAGCTCACCCGGACAGCCCCCCTACGAGCAGTACTTC. It translates to CASSPGQPPYEQYF.

The chain links TRBV14 to TRBJ2-5; TRBD1 matches at 8 bases. CDR1 is SGHDN and CDR2 is FVKESK in the germline V gene. The CDR3 contains 14 residues. Trimming removed 6 bases from V and 4 bases from J; junction bases left unmatched: 7. CDR3 DNA: TGTGCCAGCAGTCAGGGGGCGCGGGGAGAGACCCAGTACTTC. It encodes CASSQGARGETQYF.

V and J are TRBV5-1 and TRBJ1-4; 8 bases agree with TRBD1. The length of the CDR3 is 13 residues. J gave up 11 bases and V 2 bases, and 5 bases lay outside the gene matches. The germline CDR1 and CDR2 sequences are SGHRS and YFSETQ. Here the CDR3 reads CASSFGQGGKLFF. The CDR3 DNA reads TGCGCCAGCAGCTTTGGACAGGGAGGCAAACTGTTTTTT.

V usage is TRBV29-1 and J usage is TRBJ1-2, with a tentative D call TRBD1 (5 bases). The CDR3 sequence is 13 residues long. The V end lost 0 bases, the J end lost 4 bases, and 9 bases lay between the germline ends. Germline values: CDR1 SQVTM, CDR2 ANQGSEA. DNA for the CDR3: TGCAGCGTTGAAGATCGGGGGGTCTATGGCTACACCTTC. Its translation: CSVEDRGVYGYTF. The full variable domain, completed using reference TRBV29-1 and TRBJ1-2, is SAVISQKPSRDICQRGTSLTIQCQVDSQVTMMFWYRQQPGQSLTLIATANQGSEATYESGFVIDKFPISRPNLTFSTLTVSNMSPEDSSIYLCSVEDRGVYGYTFGSGTRLTVV.

The V and J genes are TRBV29-1 and TRBJ2-7; tentative D call: TRBD2 (5 bases). Trimming shortened V by 6 bases and J by 3 bases, and 15 bases separated the two germline ends. Germline-derived CDR1 and CDR2 are SQVTM and ANQGSEA. The CDR3 consists of 13 residues. The CDR3 loop is CSVLLLGGYEQYF. DNA of the CDR3: TGCAGCGTCCTATTGCTCGGAGGCTACGAGCAGTACTTC.